The clone carrying this T cell receptor beta chain was seen a handful of times. The antigen is not known. CDR3 length: 15 residues. Trimming removed 3 bases at V and 1 base at J, with 13 bases between. Unique molecular identifiers were incorporated when the TCRbeta library was constructed. Via MiXCR, TCRdb re-called the PCR reads, giving one row per CDR3 protein. This sample has around 670,000 distinct CDR3 sequences, with 13% found just once. This sample stems from a study of T-cell reconstitution after alpha-beta-depleted transplantation in children. Study-level points and caveats: T-cell counts and diversity were attributed mostly to newly produced T cells one year after transplant.

This sequence joins TRBV12-3 or TRBV12-4 and TRBJ2-7; D may be TRBD2 (5 bases). This sample comprised PBMCs, obtained before TCRalphabeta/CD19-depleted stem cell transplant. The sequence came from a girl aged 2 to 9 with congenital amegakaryocytic thrombocytopenia, due to receive a stem cell transplant. CDR3 nucleotide sequence: TGTGCCAGCAGTTTCTTTTTGGGGAGTTCCTACGAGCAGTACTTC. The encoded protein is CASSFFLGSSYEQYF.